The 21 T cell receptor beta chains below come from one sample, sequenced in a study of blood T cells in healthy people across ages. Combining a sample-barcoded 5' primer with a J-beta primer mix, a second PCR ran for roughly 7 to 11 cycles. TCRdb re-derived calls from the 5' RACE reads in MiXCR, one entry per CDR3 protein. This sample has some 760,000 distinct CDR3 sequences, with 20% to 25% found just once. These data also formed part of another study, on T cells of mothers and their children.

The material sequenced was blood. The origin of the receptors is a boy younger than 18 in good health.

This rearrangement joins TRBV5-6 to TRBJ2-5; TRBD2 matches 10 bases. The CDR3 runs to 16 residues. Looked up from germline, CDR1 is SGHDT and CDR2 is YYEEEE. V lost 4 bases, J lost 5 bases, and 11 bases stayed unmatched. CDR3 DNA sequence: TGTGCCAGCAGCCCCCGAGAGCGGGGGGGCCACGAGACCCAGTACTTC. It is translated as CASSPRERGGHETQYF.

This chain uses TRBV7-9 with TRBJ1-4; no reliable D call. Germline CDR1 reads SEHNR; CDR2 reads FQNEAQ (reference sequence). CDR3 size: 14 residues. V lost 3 bases to trimming and J lost 8 bases, with 13 bases between them. The CDR3 sequence: CASSFSHRGEKLFF. The CDR3 region has the DNA TGTGCCAGCAGCTTTTCACACCGAGGAGAAAAACTGTTTTTT.

V and J are TRBV12-3 or TRBV12-4 and TRBJ2-1; 8 bases line up with TRBD2. The length of the CDR3 is 14 residues. The V and J ends lost 5 bases and 9 bases, in that order; junction bases with no gene match: 9. CDR3 amino acids: CASSMALAGVEQFF. CDR3 sequence (DNA): TGTGCCAGCAGTATGGCCCTAGCGGGTGTTGAGCAGTTCTTC.

The gene calls are TRBV30 and TRBJ2-5; D gene ambiguous. Germline V CDR1 and CDR2: GTSNPN, SVGIG (reference sequence). V dropped 2 bases and J dropped 1 base, with 5 bases sitting between them. CDR3 size: 12 residues. The CDR3 protein is CAWSSRQETQYF. The CDR3 nucleotides are TGTGCCTGGAGTTCTCGCCAAGAGACCCAGTACTTC.

The chain uses TRBV6-1 and TRBJ1-2, with D perhaps TRBD1 (6 bases). The V and J ends lost 1 base and 0 bases respectively, with 9 bases between them. Germline V lookup: CDR1 MNHNS, CDR2 SASEGT. The CDR3 spans 15 residues. CDR3 bases: TGTGCCAGCAGTGAAGAGGACAGCCCTAACTATGGCTACACCTTC. It translates to CASSEEDSPNYGYTF.

This clonotype was found a few times. The gene calls are TRBV27 and TRBJ1-2; TRBD1 matches 8 bases. The CDR3 length is 15 residues. J lost 7 bases, V lost 5 bases, and 12 bases had no gene match. Germline CDR1 and CDR2: MNHEY and SMNVEV (reference sequence). The CDR3 region is CASSPADRVTGGYTF. For the CDR3, the DNA is TGTGCCAGCAGTCCAGCGGACAGGGTTACCGGTGGCTACACCTTC.

V and J are TRBV15 and TRBJ1-5, with D perhaps matching TRBD1 (5 bases). The CDR3 runs 14 residues. Germline CDR1 LNHNV, CDR2 YYDKDF (reference sequence). V lost 5 bases to trimming and J lost 7 bases, with 15 bases between them. The CDR3 DNA is TGTGCCACCAGCGTAGGGGTAATGGGGCAGCCCCAGCATTTT. Translation: CATSVGVMGQPQHF.

The V call is TRBV2, the J call TRBJ2-3, with 9 bases identical to TRBD2. Per the germline V gene, CDR1 is SNHLY and CDR2 is FYNNEI. This CDR3 is built from 14 residues. Trimming cost V 3 bases and J 5 bases; bases outside gene matches: 3. CDR3 loop: CASSDSGRVDTQYF. CDR3 in DNA: TGTGCCAGCAGTGATAGCGGGAGAGTAGATACGCAGTATTTT.

The chain links TRBV5-1 to TRBJ2-2, with 9 bases that match TRBD1. This CDR3 is built from 17 residues. After removal of 2 bases from V and 4 bases from J, the junction contained 9 bases not matched to a gene. Germline V gives CDR1 SGHRS, CDR2 YFSETQ. The CDR3 sequence is CASSLTGQGLITGELFF. In DNA, the CDR3 is TGCGCCAGCAGCTTAACGGGACAGGGCCTCATCACCGGGGAGCTGTTTTTT.

The chain uses TRBV29-1 and TRBJ2-2; 10 positions agree with TRBD1. Germline lookup yields CDR1 SQVTM and CDR2 ANQGSEA. Trimming cost V 4 bases and J 4 bases; bases outside gene matches: 3. CDR3 length: 14 residues. The CDR3 DNA sequence: TGCAGCGTTGGAGGACAGGGGGGCACCGGGGAGCTGTTTTTT. Translated: CSVGGQGGTGELFF.

The chain carries TRBV9 and TRBJ2-3; 7 bases agree with TRBD1. The V segment lost 0 bases and the J segment 4 bases; nucleotides outside the gene matches: 8. The CDR3 loop spans 16 amino acids. Per the germline V gene, CDR1 is SGDLS and CDR2 is YYNGEE. The chain's CDR3 is CASSVVASTGADTQYF. CDR3 nucleotides: TGTGCCAGCAGCGTAGTTGCGTCCACAGGGGCAGATACGCAGTATTTT.

This clonotype was recorded a few times. This chain uses TRBV11-2 with TRBJ2-1; 8 bases line up with TRBD2. CDR1 SGHAT and CDR2 FQNNGV come from the germline V gene. The trim removed 0 bases at V and 6 bases at J, leaving 4 bases unmatched. The CDR3 consists of 15 residues. This CDR3 is CASSLDTSGSNEQFF. DNA for the CDR3: TGTGCCAGCAGCTTAGATACCAGCGGGAGCAATGAGCAGTTCTTC.

The V gene is TRBV10-3, the J gene TRBJ2-3, with 7 nucleotides matching TRBD2. The CDR3 length is 14 residues. Germline V gene lookup returns CDR1 ENHRY and CDR2 SYGVKD. Trimming took 6 bases from V and 0 from J; bases not matched to a gene: 3. The CDR3 DNA reads TGTGCCATCAGGACTAGCACTAGCACAGATACGCAGTATTTT. This codes for CAIRTSTSTDTQYF.

This clonotype was counted a few times. The chain is built from TRBV2 and TRBJ2-1; D ambiguous. V dropped 3 bases and J dropped 8 bases, with 14 bases sitting between them. Germline values: CDR1 SNHLY, CDR2 FYNNEI. The CDR3 extends over 14 amino acids. Here the CDR3 DNA reads TGTGCCAGCAGTGACGGGCCAACCCTCGATGAGCAGTTCTTC. This sequence encodes CASSDGPTLDEQFF.

The chain has TRBV5-1 and TRBJ2-7, with 8 bases that match TRBD2. The length of the CDR3 is 14 residues. V lost 0 bases, J lost 3 bases, and 2 bases stayed unmatched. Germline CDR1 reads SGHRS; CDR2 reads YFSETQ. CDR3 region: CASSLVSGGYEQYF. In nucleotides, the CDR3 is TGCGCCAGCAGCTTGGTAAGCGGGGGCTACGAGCAGTACTTC.

This clonotype was detected a few times. The chain has TRBV12-3 or TRBV12-4 and TRBJ2-1, with 9 bases identical to TRBD2. V dropped 3 bases and J dropped 4; count of bases not matched to a gene: 7. This CDR3 spans 16 amino acids. CDR3 bases: TGTGCCAGCAGTTTGGAAGGCGGGGGGGCTTACAATGAGCAGTTCTTC. Its protein is CASSLEGGGAYNEQFF.

The gene calls are TRBV4-3 and TRBJ2-5, with D unresolved. The end of the DNA aligns better with TRBJ2-7, so the J call may be wrong. The CDR3 is made up of 15 amino acids. The germline gives CDR1 LGHNA, CDR2 YSLEER. This CDR3 is CASSQDPYGNYEQYF. DNA for the CDR3: TGCGCCAGCAGCCAAGATCCCTACGGAAACTACGAGCAGTACTTC.

This chain links TRBV5-1 with TRBJ1-4; D perhaps matches TRBD1 (6 bases). Germline loops: CDR1 SGHRS, CDR2 YFSETQ. With 4 bases removed from V and 8 bases from J, the gap between germline ends came to 18 bases. The CDR3 totals 15 residues. The CDR3 nucleotides are TGCGCCAGCAGCCCCCTTGCGGCAGGGGAAGAAAAACTGTTTTTT. Encoded protein: CASSPLAAGEEKLFF.

This clonotype was picked up a small number of times. The chain carries TRBV28 and TRBJ1-4; the match to TRBD1 covers 7 bases. The V and J ends lost 7 bases and 3 bases, in that order; junction bases with no gene match: 8. CDR1 is MDHEN and CDR2 is SYDVKM in the germline V gene. The CDR3 is 15 amino acids. CDR3 loop: CASTGRTGPNEKLFF. The DNA of the CDR3 is TGTGCCAGCACTGGACGGACAGGCCCTAATGAAAAACTGTTTTTT.

This chain joins TRBV5-1 and TRBJ2-5; tentatively, D is TRBD2 (6 bases). This CDR3 has 17 amino acids. CDR1 SGHRS and CDR2 YFSETQ come from the germline V gene. Trimming pared 1 base from V and 11 bases from J, leaving 27 bases between. The DNA for the CDR3 is TGCGCCAGCAGCTTGATGCCGCCGGGACTTGGCTCCTACGTGCAGTACTTC. It codes for CASSLMPPGLGSYVQYF.

This CDR3 reads CASSYYGTNTGELFF. In DNA, the CDR3 is TGTGCCAGCAGTTATTACGGCACGAACACCGGGGAGCTGTTTTTT. The chain is built from TRBV6-9 and TRBJ2-2; D ambiguous. CDR3 length equals 15 residues. The germline CDR1 and CDR2 sequences are MNHGY and SVAAGI. V gave up 1 base and J gave up 0 bases, with 6 bases separating them.